This TCR beta chain appears in the sequencing data of a study of T cell repertoires in cytomegalovirus infection. With 10 bases removed from V and 0 bases from J, the gap between germline ends came to 19 bases. CDR3 length: 16 amino acids. Germline V gene lookup returns CDR1 SGHTA and CDR2 FQGNSA. This clonotype has a count of ten or more. One entry per CDR3 protein results from TCRdb running MiXCR on the reads. The table includes just under 550,000 distinct CDR3 sequences, around 27% detected once. This clonotype was sampled from a human donor in good health (CMV status not recorded). Some clones in this sample may be carry-over from other donors' samples. Sample: PBMCs. J is TRBJ2-1 and V is TRBV7-2; weak D call: TRBD2 (6 bases). In DNA, the CDR3 is TGTGCCACCGCGGGGTTCACTACCCTCTCCTACAATGAGCAGTTCTTC. This gives the protein CATAGFTTLSYNEQFF. The whole variable domain, remainder taken from reference TRBV7-2 and TRBJ2-1, is GAGVSQSPSNKVTEKGKDVELRCDPISGHTALYWYRQSLGQGLEFLIYFQGNSAPDKSGLPSDRFSAERTGGSVSTLTIQRTQQEDSAVYLCATAGFTTLSYNEQFFGPGTRLTVL.